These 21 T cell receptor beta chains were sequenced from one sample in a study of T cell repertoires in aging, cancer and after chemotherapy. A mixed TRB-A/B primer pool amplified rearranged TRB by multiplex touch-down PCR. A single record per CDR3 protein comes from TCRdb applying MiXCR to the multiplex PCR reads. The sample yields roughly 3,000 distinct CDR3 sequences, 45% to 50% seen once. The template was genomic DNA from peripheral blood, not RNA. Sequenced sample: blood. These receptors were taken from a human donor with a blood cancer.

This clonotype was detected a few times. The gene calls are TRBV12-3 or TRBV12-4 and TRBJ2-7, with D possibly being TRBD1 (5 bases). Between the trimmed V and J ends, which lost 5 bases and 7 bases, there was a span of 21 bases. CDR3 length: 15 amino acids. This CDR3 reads CASSPSWGRAGEQYF. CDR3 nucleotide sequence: TGTGCCAGCAGTCCCTCGTGGGGCAGGGCCGGGGAGCAGTACTTC.

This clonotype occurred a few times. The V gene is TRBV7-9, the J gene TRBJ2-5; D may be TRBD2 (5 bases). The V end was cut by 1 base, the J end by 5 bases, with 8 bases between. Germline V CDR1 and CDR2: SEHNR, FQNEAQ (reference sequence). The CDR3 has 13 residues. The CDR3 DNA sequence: TGTGCCAGCAGCTTAGGAGGGCTGGAGACCCAGTACTTC. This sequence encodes CASSLGGLETQYF.

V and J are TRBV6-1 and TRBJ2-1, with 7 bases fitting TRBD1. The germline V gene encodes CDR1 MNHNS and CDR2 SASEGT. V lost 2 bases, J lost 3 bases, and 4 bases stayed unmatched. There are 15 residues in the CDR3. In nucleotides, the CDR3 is TGTGCCAGCAGTGAACGGACAGGAGGCTACAATGAGCAGTTCTTC. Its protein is CASSERTGGYNEQFF.

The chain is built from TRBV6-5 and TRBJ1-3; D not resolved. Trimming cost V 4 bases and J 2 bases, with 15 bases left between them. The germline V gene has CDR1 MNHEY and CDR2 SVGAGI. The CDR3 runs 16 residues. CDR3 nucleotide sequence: TGTGCCAGCAGTTCACCTACCGTAGGAGCTGGAAACACCATATATTTT. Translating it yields CASSSPTVGAGNTIYF.

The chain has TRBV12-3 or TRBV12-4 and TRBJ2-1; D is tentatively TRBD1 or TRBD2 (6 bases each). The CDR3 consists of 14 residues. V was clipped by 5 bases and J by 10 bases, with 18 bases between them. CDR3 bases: TGTGCCAGCAGTCCTCTAGGGGGGATAAGGGAGCAGTTCTTC. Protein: CASSPLGGIREQFF.

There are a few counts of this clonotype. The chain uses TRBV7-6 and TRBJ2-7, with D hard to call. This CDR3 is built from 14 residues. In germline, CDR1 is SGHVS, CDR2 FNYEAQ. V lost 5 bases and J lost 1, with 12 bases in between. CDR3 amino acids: CASSVAQVSYEQYF. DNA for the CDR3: TGTGCCAGCAGCGTCGCGCAGGTGTCCTACGAGCAGTACTTC.

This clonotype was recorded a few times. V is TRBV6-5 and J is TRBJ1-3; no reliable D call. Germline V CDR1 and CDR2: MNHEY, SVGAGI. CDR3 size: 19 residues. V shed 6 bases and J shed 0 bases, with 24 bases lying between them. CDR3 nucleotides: TGTGCCAGCAGACGGGGAGGATCCAGGCTGATTCTCTCTGGAAACACCATATATTTT. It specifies CASRRGGSRLILSGNTIYF.

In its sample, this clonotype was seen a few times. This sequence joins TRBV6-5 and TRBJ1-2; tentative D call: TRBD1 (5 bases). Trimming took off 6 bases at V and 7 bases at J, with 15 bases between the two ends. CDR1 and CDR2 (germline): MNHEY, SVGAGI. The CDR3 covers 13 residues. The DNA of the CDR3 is TGTGCCAGCAGCTTACCTGGGGGGGGTGGCTACACCTTC. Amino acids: CASSLPGGGGYTF.

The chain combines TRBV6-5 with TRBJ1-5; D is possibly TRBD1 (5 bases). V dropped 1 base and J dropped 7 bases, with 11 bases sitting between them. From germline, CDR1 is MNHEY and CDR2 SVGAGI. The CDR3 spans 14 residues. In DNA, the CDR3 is TGTGCCAGCAGTTACTTCCAGGGTGGCCAGCCCCAGCATTTT. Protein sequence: CASSYFQGGQPQHF.

The CDR3 protein is CASSSNRGSGGELFF. The CDR3 nucleotides are TGTGCCAGCAGCTCAAACAGGGGGTCGGGCGGGGAGCTGTTTTTT. The genes are TRBV5-4 and TRBJ2-2, with 8 bases matching TRBD1. The CDR3 extends over 15 amino acids. Germline assignment: CDR1 SGHNT and CDR2 YYREEE (reference sequence). J lost 7 bases, V lost 3 bases, and 8 bases had no gene match.

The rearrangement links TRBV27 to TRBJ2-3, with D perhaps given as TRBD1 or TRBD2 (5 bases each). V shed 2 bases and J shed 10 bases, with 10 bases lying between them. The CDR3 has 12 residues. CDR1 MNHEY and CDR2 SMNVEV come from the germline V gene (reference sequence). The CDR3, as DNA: TGTGCCAGCAGTTTACGGGGCGGCCCGCAGTATTTT. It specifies CASSLRGGPQYF.

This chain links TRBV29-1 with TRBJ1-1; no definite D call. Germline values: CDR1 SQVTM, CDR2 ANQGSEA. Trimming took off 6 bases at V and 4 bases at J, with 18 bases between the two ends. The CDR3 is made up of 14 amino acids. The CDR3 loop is CSVTLRVSGTEAFF. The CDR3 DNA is TGCAGCGTGACCTTAAGGGTGTCGGGCACTGAAGCTTTCTTT.

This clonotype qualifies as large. CDR3 in amino acids: CAWTEKETQYF. The DNA of the CDR3 is TGTGCCTGGACCGAGAAGGAGACCCAGTACTTC. The J gene is TRBJ2-5, the V gene TRBV30; D remains ambiguous. This CDR3 is 11 amino acids long. V lost 4 bases and J 5 bases, leaving 8 bases between the germline ends. From germline, CDR1 is GTSNPN and CDR2 SVGIG (reference sequence). The entire variable domain, with the rest obtained from reference TRBV30 and TRBJ2-5, is as follows: SQTIHQWPATLVQPVGSPLSLECTVEGTSNPNLYWYRQAAGRGLQLLFYSVGIGQISSEVPQNLSASRPQDRQFILSSKKLLLSDSGFYLCAWTEKETQYFGPGTRLLVL.

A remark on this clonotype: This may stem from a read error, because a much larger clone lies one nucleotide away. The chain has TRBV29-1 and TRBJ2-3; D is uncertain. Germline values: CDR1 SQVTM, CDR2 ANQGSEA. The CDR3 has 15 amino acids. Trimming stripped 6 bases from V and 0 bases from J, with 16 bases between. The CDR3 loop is CSVGFQHQSTDTQYF. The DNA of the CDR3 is TGCAGCGTGGGCTTTCAACACCAAAGCACAGATACGCAGTATTTT.

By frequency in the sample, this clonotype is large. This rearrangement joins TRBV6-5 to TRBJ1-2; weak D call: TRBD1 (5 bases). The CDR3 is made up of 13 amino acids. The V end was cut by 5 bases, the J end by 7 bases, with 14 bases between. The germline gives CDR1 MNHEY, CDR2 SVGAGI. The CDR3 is CASSPTRGAGYTF. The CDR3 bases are TGTGCCAGCAGTCCCACGAGGGGTGCTGGCTACACCTTC.

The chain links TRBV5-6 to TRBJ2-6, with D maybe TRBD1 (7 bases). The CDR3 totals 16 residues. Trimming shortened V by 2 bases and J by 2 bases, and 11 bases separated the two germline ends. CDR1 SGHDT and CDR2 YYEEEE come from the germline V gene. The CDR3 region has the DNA TGTGCCAGCAGCTTCCAGGGGGGCGCTGGGGCCAACGTCCTGACTTTC. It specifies CASSFQGGAGANVLTF.

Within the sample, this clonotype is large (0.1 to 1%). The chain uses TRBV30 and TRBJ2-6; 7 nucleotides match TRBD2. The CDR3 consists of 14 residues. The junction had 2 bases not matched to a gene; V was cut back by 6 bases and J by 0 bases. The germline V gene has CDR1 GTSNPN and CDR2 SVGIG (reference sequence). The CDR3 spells CACWGGSGANVLTF. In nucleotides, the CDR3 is TGTGCCTGTTGGGGGGGCTCTGGGGCCAACGTCCTGACTTTC. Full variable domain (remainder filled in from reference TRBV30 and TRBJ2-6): SQTIHQWPATLVQPVGSPLSLECTVEGTSNPNLYWYRQAAGRGLQLLFYSVGIGQISSEVPQNLSASRPQDRQFILSSKKLLLSDSGFYLCACWGGSGANVLTFGAGSRLTVL.

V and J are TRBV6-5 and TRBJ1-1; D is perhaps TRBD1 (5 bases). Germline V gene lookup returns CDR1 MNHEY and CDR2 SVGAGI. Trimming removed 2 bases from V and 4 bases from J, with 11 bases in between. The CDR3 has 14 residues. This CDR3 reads CASSYHGGGTEAFF. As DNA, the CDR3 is TGTGCCAGCAGTTACCACGGGGGGGGCACTGAAGCTTTCTTT.

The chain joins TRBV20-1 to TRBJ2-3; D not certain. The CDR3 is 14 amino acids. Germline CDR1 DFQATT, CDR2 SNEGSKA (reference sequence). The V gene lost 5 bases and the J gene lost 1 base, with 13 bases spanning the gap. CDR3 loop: CSAERDGGTDTQYF. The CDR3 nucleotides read TGCAGTGCTGAAAGGGATGGGGGCACAGATACGCAGTATTTT.

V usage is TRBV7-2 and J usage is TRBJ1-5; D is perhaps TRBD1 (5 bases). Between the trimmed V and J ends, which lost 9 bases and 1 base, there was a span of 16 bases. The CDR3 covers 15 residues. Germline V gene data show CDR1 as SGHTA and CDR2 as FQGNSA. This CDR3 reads CASKSSGGSNQPQHF. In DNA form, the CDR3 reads TGTGCCAGTAAGTCCTCCGGGGGGAGCAATCAGCCCCAGCATTTT.

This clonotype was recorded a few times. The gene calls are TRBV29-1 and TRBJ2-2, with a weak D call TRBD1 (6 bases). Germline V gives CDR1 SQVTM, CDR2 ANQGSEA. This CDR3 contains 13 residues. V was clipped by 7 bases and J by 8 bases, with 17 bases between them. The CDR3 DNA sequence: TGCAGCGCCAGGACAGCCGTAGGGGGGGAGCTGTTTTTT. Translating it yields CSARTAVGGELFF.